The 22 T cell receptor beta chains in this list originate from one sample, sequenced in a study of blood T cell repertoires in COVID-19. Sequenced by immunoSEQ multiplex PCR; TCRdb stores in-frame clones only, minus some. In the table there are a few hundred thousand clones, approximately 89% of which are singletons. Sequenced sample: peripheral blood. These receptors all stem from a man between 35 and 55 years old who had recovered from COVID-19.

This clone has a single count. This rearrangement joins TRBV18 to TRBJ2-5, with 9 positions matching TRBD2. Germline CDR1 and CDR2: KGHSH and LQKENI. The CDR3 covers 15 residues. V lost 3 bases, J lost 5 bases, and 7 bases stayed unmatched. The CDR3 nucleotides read TGTGCCAGCTCACCGATCAGCAGCGGGGGGGAGACCCAGTACTTC. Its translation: CASSPISSGGETQYF.

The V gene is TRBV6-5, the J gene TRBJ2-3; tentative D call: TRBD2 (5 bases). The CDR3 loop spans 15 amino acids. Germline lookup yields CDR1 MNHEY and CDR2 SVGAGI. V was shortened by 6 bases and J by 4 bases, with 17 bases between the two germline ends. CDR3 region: CASSPPGLTADTQYF. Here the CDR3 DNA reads TGTGCCAGCAGCCCCCCCGGACTCACCGCAGATACGCAGTATTTT.

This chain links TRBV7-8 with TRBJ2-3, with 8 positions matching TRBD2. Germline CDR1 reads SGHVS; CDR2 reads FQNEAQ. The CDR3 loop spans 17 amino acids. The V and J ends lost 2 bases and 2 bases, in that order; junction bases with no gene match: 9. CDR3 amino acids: CASSLPQRGRNTDTQYF. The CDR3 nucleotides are TGTGCCAGCAGCTTACCTCAGCGGGGGCGAAACACAGATACGCAGTATTTT. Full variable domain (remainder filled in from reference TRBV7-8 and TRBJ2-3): GAGVSQSPRYKVAKRGQDVALRCDPISGHVSLFWYQQALGQGPEFLTYFQNEAQLDKSGLPSDRFFAERPEGSVSTLKIQRTQQEDSAVYLCASSLPQRGRNTDTQYFGPGTRLTVL.

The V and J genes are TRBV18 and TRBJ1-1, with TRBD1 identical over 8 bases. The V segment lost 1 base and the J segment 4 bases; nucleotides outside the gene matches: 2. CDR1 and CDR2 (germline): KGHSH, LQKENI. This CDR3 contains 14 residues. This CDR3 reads CASSPLDRGTEAFF. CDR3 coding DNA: TGTGCCAGCTCACCACTAGACAGGGGCACTGAAGCTTTCTTT. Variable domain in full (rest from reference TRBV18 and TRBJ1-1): NAGVMQNPRHLVRRRGQEARLRCSPMKGHSHVYWYRQLPEEGLKFMVYLQKENIIDESGMPKERFSAEFPKEGPSILRIQQVVRGDSAAYFCASSPLDRGTEAFFGQGTRLTVV.

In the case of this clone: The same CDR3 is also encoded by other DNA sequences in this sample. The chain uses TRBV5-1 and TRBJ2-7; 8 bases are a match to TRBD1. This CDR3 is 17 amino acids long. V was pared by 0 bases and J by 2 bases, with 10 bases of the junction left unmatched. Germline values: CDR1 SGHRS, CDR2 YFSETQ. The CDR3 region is CASSLGVTGQGAYEQYF. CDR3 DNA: TGCGCCAGCAGCTTGGGGGTTACTGGACAGGGTGCCTACGAGCAGTACTTC.

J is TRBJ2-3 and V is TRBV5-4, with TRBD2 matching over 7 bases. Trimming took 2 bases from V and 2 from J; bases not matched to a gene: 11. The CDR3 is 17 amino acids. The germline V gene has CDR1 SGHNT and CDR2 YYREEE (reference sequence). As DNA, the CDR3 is TGTGCCAGCAGCTTTGGGTTAGCGGGCAGACCCACAGATACGCAGTATTTT. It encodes CASSFGLAGRPTDTQYF.

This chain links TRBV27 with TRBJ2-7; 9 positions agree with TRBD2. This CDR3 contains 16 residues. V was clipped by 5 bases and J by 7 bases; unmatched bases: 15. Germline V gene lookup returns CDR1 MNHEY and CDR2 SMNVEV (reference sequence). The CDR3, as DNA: TGTGCCAGCAGTACCGGACTAGCGAGCCGGTATGGGGAGCAGTACTTC. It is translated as CASSTGLASRYGEQYF.

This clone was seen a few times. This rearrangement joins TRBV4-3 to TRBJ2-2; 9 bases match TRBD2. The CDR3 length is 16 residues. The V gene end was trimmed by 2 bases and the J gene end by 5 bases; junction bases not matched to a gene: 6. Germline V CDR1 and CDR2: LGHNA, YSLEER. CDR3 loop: CASSQQRGAVTGELFF. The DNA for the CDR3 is TGCGCCAGCAGCCAACAGCGGGGGGCTGTGACCGGGGAGCTGTTTTTT.

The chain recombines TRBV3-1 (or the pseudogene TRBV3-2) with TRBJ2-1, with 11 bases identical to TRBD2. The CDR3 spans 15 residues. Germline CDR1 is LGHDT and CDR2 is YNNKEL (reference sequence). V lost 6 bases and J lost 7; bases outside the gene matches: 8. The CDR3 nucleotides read TGTGCCAGCAGTTTAGCGGGGGGGCGCGGGAATGAGCAGTTCTTC. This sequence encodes CASSLAGGRGNEQFF.

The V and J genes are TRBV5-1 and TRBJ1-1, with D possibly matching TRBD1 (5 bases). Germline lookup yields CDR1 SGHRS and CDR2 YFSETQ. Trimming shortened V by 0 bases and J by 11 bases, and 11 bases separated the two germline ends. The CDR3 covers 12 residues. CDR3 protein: CASSLGGQGAFF. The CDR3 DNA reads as TGCGCCAGCAGCTTGGGTGGGCAGGGCGCTTTCTTT.

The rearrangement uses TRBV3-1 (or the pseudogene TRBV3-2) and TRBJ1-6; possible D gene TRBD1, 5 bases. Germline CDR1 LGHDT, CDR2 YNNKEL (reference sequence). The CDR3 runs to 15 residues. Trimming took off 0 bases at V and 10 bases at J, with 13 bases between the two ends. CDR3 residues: CASSQDLGSGSPLHF. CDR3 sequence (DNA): TGTGCCAGCAGCCAAGATTTGGGCTCAGGGTCACCCCTCCACTTT.

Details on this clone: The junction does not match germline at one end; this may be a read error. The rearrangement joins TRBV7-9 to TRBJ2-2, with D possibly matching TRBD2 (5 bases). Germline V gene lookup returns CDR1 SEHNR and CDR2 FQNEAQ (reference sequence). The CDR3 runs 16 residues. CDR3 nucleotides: TGTGCCAGCAGCCTAGCCCAGACTACGAACACCGGGGAGCTGTTTTTT. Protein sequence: CASSLAQTTNTGELFF.

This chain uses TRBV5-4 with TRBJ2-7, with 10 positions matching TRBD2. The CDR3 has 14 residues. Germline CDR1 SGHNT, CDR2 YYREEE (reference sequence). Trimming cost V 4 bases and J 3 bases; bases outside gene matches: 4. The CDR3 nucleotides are TGTGCCAGCAGCGAGCGGGGGGGCGTCTACGAGCAGTACTTC. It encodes CASSERGGVYEQYF. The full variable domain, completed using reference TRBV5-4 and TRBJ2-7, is ETGVTQSPTHLIKTRGQQVTLRCSSQSGHNTVSWYQQALGQGPQFIFQYYREEENGRGNFPPRFSGLQFPNYSSELNVNALELDDSALYLCASSERGGVYEQYFGPGTRLTVT.

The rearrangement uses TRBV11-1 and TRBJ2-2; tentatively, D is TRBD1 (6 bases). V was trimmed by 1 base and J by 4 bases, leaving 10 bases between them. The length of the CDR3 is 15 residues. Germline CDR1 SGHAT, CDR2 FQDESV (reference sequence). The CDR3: CASSLGDRFTGELFF. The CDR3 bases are TGTGCCAGCAGCTTAGGCGACAGGTTCACCGGGGAGCTGTTTTTT.

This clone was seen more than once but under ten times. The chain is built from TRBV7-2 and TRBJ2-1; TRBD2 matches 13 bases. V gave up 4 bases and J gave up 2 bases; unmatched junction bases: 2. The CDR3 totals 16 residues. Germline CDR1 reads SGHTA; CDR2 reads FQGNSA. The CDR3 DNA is TGTGCCAGCAGCTCAGGACTAGCGGGGGCCTACAATGAGCAGTTCTTC. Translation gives CASSSGLAGAYNEQFF.

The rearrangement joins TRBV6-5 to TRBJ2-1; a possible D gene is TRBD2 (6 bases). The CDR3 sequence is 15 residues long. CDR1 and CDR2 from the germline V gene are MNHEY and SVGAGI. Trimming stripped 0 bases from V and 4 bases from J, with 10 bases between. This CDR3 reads CASSYSGGKYNEQFF. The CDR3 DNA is TGTGCCAGCAGTTACTCCGGGGGAAAGTACAATGAGCAGTTCTTC.

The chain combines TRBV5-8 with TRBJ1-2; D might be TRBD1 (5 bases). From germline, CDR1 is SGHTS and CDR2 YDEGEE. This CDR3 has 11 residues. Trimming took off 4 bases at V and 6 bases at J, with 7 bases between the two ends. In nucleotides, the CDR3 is TGTGCCAGCAGCAACAGGAATGGCTACACCTTC. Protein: CASSNRNGYTF.

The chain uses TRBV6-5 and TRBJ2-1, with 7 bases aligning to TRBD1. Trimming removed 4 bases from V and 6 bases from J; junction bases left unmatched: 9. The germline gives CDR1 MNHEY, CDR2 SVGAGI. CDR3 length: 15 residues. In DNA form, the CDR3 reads TGTGCCAGCAGTTCCCGACAGGGATTCTCCAATGAGCAGTTCTTC. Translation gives CASSSRQGFSNEQFF.

The CDR3 loop is CATSDPNTAHEQFF. The CDR3 DNA reads as TGTGCCACCAGTGATCCTAACACAGCCCATGAGCAGTTCTTC. V and J are TRBV24-1 and TRBJ2-1; no clear D. This CDR3 is built from 14 residues. V was shortened by 3 bases and J by 8 bases, with 13 bases between the two germline ends. CDR1 is KGHDR and CDR2 is SFDVKD in the germline V gene.

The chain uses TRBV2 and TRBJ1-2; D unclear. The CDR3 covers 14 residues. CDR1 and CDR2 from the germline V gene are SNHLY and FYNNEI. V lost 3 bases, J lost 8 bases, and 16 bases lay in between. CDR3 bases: TGTGCCAGCAGTGATAGGGAGGGAGCTAGCGGCTACACCTTC. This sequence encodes CASSDREGASGYTF.

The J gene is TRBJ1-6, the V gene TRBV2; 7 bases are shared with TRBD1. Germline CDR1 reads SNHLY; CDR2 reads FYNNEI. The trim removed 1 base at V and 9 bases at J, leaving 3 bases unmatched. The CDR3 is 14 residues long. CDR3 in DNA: TGTGCCAGCAGTGAAGGACAGGGAATTTCACCCCTCCACTTT. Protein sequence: CASSEGQGISPLHF.

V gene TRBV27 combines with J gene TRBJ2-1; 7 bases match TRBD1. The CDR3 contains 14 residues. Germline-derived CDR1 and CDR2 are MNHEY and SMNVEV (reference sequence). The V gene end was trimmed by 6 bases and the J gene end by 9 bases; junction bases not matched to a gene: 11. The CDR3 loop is CASSYRSGGFEQFF. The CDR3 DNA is TGTGCCAGCAGCTACCGTTCAGGGGGTTTTGAGCAGTTCTTC.